Listed here are 31 T cell receptor beta chains from one sample, sequenced in a study of blood T cell repertoires in COVID-19. The method was immunoSEQ multiplex PCR; TCRdb's version includes in-frame clones alone and lacks a portion of them. The sample has roughly 240,000 clones, 70% to 90% seen once; the top ten hold about 5.1%. The sample consisted of peripheral blood. These receptors all stem from a man aged 45-60 years with COVID-19, enrolled during active disease.

The chain carries TRBV5-1 and TRBJ2-1, with D tentatively TRBD2 (5 bases). The V and J ends lost 3 bases and 6 bases respectively, with 25 bases between them. The CDR3 covers 18 residues. Looked up from germline, CDR1 is SGHRS and CDR2 is YFSETQ. The DNA of the CDR3 is TGCGCCAGCAGCTACGTCCAGCCGGGAAATTCCCGTTCCAATGAGCAGTTCTTC. Translation: CASSYVQPGNSRSNEQFF.

This clone turned up a few times. The chain has TRBV19 and TRBJ1-1; D is unresolved. CDR3 length: 13 residues. Germline loops: CDR1 LNHDA, CDR2 SQIVND (reference sequence). V was cut by 3 bases and J by 4 bases, with 9 bases left in between. CDR3: CASSMRESTEAFF. The CDR3 DNA follows: TGTGCCAGTAGTATGAGGGAGAGCACTGAAGCTTTCTTT.

The V call is TRBV6-5, the J call TRBJ1-1, with 8 bases identical to TRBD1. The J segment lost 2 bases and the V segment lost 6 bases, leaving 8 bases of the junction unmatched. CDR1 and CDR2 from the germline V gene are MNHEY and SVGAGI. The CDR3 sequence is 15 residues long. DNA of the CDR3: TGTGCCAGCAGACCCGGGACAGGACCAAACACTGAAGCTTTCTTT. It codes for CASRPGTGPNTEAFF.

The CDR3 loop reads CASSFGTGNTGELFF. CDR3 DNA sequence: TGCGCCAGCAGCTTCGGGACAGGTAACACCGGGGAGCTGTTTTTT. This rearrangement joins TRBV5-1 to TRBJ2-2, with 8 bases identical to TRBD1. CDR3 length equals 15 residues. J lost 2 bases, V lost 2 bases, and 2 bases had no gene match. The V gene's germline CDR1 is SGHRS and CDR2 YFSETQ.

The CDR3 DNA reads as TGTGCCAGCAGTGTGACAGGGCCCGGGTGGGACACTGAAGCTTTCTTT. This gives the protein CASSVTGPGWDTEAFF. The chain employs TRBV2 and TRBJ1-1; 7 nucleotides line up with TRBD1. The CDR3 runs to 16 residues. Per germline, CDR1 SNHLY and CDR2 FYNNEI. V lost 4 bases and J lost 3; bases outside the gene matches: 11.

In this sample, this clone turned up once. V is TRBV18 and J is TRBJ2-7; TRBD1 agrees at 8 bases. Germline V gene sequence: CDR1 KGHSH, CDR2 LQKENI. This CDR3 spans 13 amino acids. The junction had 7 bases not matched to a gene; V was cut back by 6 bases and J by 6 bases. The CDR3 here is CASSLDRGGEQYF. CDR3 nucleotides: TGTGCCAGCTCGTTAGACAGGGGTGGCGAGCAGTACTTC. The complete variable domain, with remaining parts taken from reference TRBV18 and TRBJ2-7, reads NAGVMQNPRHLVRRRGQEARLRCSPMKGHSHVYWYRQLPEEGLKFMVYLQKENIIDESGMPKERFSAEFPKEGPSILRIQQVVRGDSAAYFCASSLDRGGEQYFGPGTRLTVT.

V and J are TRBV5-1 and TRBJ2-7, with D maybe TRBD1 (6 bases). Germline V gives CDR1 SGHRS, CDR2 YFSETQ. The CDR3 has 19 residues. V was pared by 1 base and J by 2 bases, with 25 bases between. The CDR3 DNA reads TGCGCCAGCAGCTTGAAACCGGGACGGACAGCGTCCCAAACCTACGAGCAGTACTTC. Protein product: CASSLKPGRTASQTYEQYF.

The genes are TRBV5-4 and TRBJ1-4, with TRBD1 as a possible D gene (6 bases). V lost 4 bases, J lost 6 bases, and 10 bases lay in between. There are 13 residues in the CDR3. CDR1 SGHNT and CDR2 YYREEE come from the germline V gene (reference sequence). CDR3 in DNA: TGTGCCAGCAGCCGACGGACAGATGAAAAACTGTTTTTT. Its translation: CASSRRTDEKLFF. Together with reference TRBV5-4 and TRBJ1-4, the CDR3 gives the full variable domain: ETGVTQSPTHLIKTRGQQVTLRCSSQSGHNTVSWYQQALGQGPQFIFQYYREEENGRGNFPPRFSGLQFPNYSSELNVNALELDDSALYLCASSRRTDEKLFFGSGTQLSVL.

The rearrangement uses TRBV4-2 and TRBJ2-6; maybe TRBD2 (5 bases). The germline V gene has CDR1 LGHNA and CDR2 YNFKEQ. V was clipped by 3 bases and J by 0 bases, with 6 bases between them. The length of the CDR3 is 15 residues. The CDR3 spells CASSHRGSGANVLTF. The CDR3 DNA reads as TGTGCCAGCAGCCACCGGGGCTCTGGGGCCAACGTCCTGACTTTC.

The chain uses TRBV19 and TRBJ2-1; 9 bases match TRBD2. The junction had 3 bases not matched to a gene; V was cut back by 1 base and J by 5 bases. Germline CDR1 LNHDA, CDR2 SQIVND (reference sequence). CDR3 length: 15 amino acids. The DNA for the CDR3 is TGTGCCAGTAGTATAGGTAGCGGGGGTCACAATGAGCAGTTCTTC. This sequence encodes CASSIGSGGHNEQFF.

The chain joins TRBV5-5 to TRBJ2-5; the match to TRBD2 covers 12 bases. The CDR3 sequence is 15 residues long. Germline CDR1 is SGHKS and CDR2 is YYEKEE (reference sequence). The ends lost 4 bases at V and 2 bases at J; junction bases unmatched: 3. This CDR3 reads CASSALAGGQETQYF. CDR3 DNA sequence: TGTGCCAGCAGCGCTCTAGCGGGGGGGCAAGAGACCCAGTACTTC. The full variable domain, in which reference TRBV5-5 and TRBJ2-5 provide the parts outside the CDR3, is DAGVTQSPTHLIKTRGQQVTLRCSPISGHKSVSWYQQVLGQGPQFIFQYYEKEERGRGNFPDRFSARQFPNYSSELNVNALLLGDSALYLCASSALAGGQETQYFGPGTRLLVL.

The chain carries TRBV28 and TRBJ2-7, with 9 positions matching TRBD1. This CDR3 spans 14 amino acids. After removal of 10 bases from V and 2 bases from J, the junction contained 9 bases not matched to a gene. Germline V CDR1 and CDR2: MDHEN, SYDVKM. The CDR3 region has the DNA TGTGCCACCTTCACCGGGACAGGGACCTACGAGCAGTACTTC. Its translation: CATFTGTGTYEQYF.

The chain carries TRBV18 and TRBJ1-2, with TRBD1 matching 7 bases. The CDR3 totals 14 residues. From germline, CDR1 is KGHSH and CDR2 LQKENI. V lost 0 bases and J lost 4; bases outside the gene matches: 2. DNA of the CDR3: TGTGCCAGCTCACCACCCGGGACAGTCTATGGCTACACCTTC. Translation: CASSPPGTVYGYTF. The variable domain in full, with the rest retrieved from reference TRBV18 and TRBJ1-2, is NAGVMQNPRHLVRRRGQEARLRCSPMKGHSHVYWYRQLPEEGLKFMVYLQKENIIDESGMPKERFSAEFPKEGPSILRIQQVVRGDSAAYFCASSPPGTVYGYTFGSGTRLTVV.

This chain joins TRBV2 and TRBJ2-5, with 7 bases that match TRBD1. CDR3 size: 13 residues. Trimming removed 9 bases from V and 1 base from J; junction bases left unmatched: 5. The germline CDR1 and CDR2 sequences are SNHLY and FYNNEI. The CDR3 DNA reads as TGTGCCAGTACCCGGGACAGCCAAGAGACCCAGTACTTC. Residues: CASTRDSQETQYF.

This clone was seen just once. This chain uses TRBV18 with TRBJ1-5; tentative D call: TRBD1 (6 bases). The V gene's germline CDR1 is KGHSH and CDR2 LQKENI. V lost 3 bases, J lost 3 bases, and 9 bases lay in between. The CDR3 has 14 residues. CDR3 region: CASSPGTSNQPQHF. In DNA form, the CDR3 reads TGTGCCAGCTCACCCGGGACATCCAATCAGCCCCAGCATTTT. The full variable domain, with the rest looked up from reference TRBV18 and TRBJ1-5, is NAGVMQNPRHLVRRRGQEARLRCSPMKGHSHVYWYRQLPEEGLKFMVYLQKENIIDESGMPKERFSAEFPKEGPSILRIQQVVRGDSAAYFCASSPGTSNQPQHFGDGTRLSIL.

The rearrangement joins TRBV5-6 to TRBJ2-7; TRBD1 aligns across 10 bases. The CDR3 has 15 residues. Unmatched junction bases numbered 8, after V lost 4 bases and J lost 4 bases. Germline CDR1 is SGHDT and CDR2 is YYEEEE. The CDR3 loop reads CASSISRDRGYEQYF. The CDR3 nucleotides are TGTGCCAGCAGCATCAGCCGGGACAGGGGTTACGAGCAGTACTTC.

The rearrangement joins TRBV9 to TRBJ1-4; 7 bases agree with TRBD1. The CDR3 contains 17 residues. The germline V gene encodes CDR1 SGDLS and CDR2 YYNGEE. V was pared by 0 bases and J by 2 bases, with 7 bases of the junction left unmatched. CDR3 coding DNA: TGTGCCAGCAGCGTAGAGGGTAGGGGGCCGACTAATGAAAAACTGTTTTTT. This codes for CASSVEGRGPTNEKLFF.

The rearrangement uses TRBV19 and TRBJ1-6; D ambiguous. Germline V gives CDR1 LNHDA, CDR2 SQIVND (reference sequence). The CDR3 covers 13 residues. V dropped 10 bases and J dropped 6 bases, with 13 bases sitting between them. CDR3 in DNA: TGTGCCACTGCCGGGAGTCCTAATTCACCCCTCCACTTT. It specifies CATAGSPNSPLHF. Filled out from reference TRBV19 and TRBJ1-6, the complete variable domain reads DGGITQSPKYLFRKEGQNVTLSCEQNLNHDAMYWYRQDPGQGLRLIYYSQIVNDFQKGDIAEGYSVSREKKESFPLTVTSAQKNPTAFYLCATAGSPNSPLHFGNGTRLTVT.

Only one count was recorded for this clone. The same CDR3 also results from other DNA sequences found in this sample. The CDR3 DNA is TGCGCCAGCAGTCGGGGGGATTCCTACGAGCAGTACTTC. Its translation is CASSRGDSYEQYF. The chain couples TRBV5-1 to TRBJ2-7; 7 bases fit TRBD2. CDR3 size: 13 residues. With V trimmed by 5 bases and J by 1 base, 3 bases remained unmatched. Germline lookup yields CDR1 SGHRS and CDR2 YFSETQ.

The V gene is TRBV7-2, the J gene TRBJ2-1; TRBD1 agrees at 11 bases. V trimming: 3 bases; J trimming: 7 bases; junction bases outside the gene matches: 5. Germline V lookup: CDR1 SGHTA, CDR2 FQGNSA. The CDR3 runs 15 residues. The CDR3 protein is CASSFGQGAQNEQFF. In nucleotides, the CDR3 is TGTGCCAGCAGCTTCGGACAGGGGGCGCAAAATGAGCAGTTCTTC.

The chain carries TRBV4-2 and TRBJ2-5; perhaps TRBD1 as D (5 bases). V lost 0 bases, J lost 4 bases, and 9 bases lay in between. The CDR3 spans 14 residues. Per the germline V gene, CDR1 is LGHNA and CDR2 is YNFKEQ. The CDR3 nucleotides are TGTGCCAGCAGCCAAGACAAGGGGTCAGAGACCCAGTACTTC. The encoded protein is CASSQDKGSETQYF.

V usage is TRBV5-1 and J usage is TRBJ1-1, with D maybe TRBD1 (5 bases). Per germline, CDR1 SGHRS and CDR2 YFSETQ. The V end was cut by 2 bases, the J end by 4 bases, with 9 bases between. CDR3 length: 13 amino acids. CDR3 protein: CASSFDSFTEAFF. As DNA, the CDR3 is TGCGCCAGCAGCTTTGACAGCTTCACTGAAGCTTTCTTT.

The V gene is TRBV9, the J gene TRBJ2-3; the match to TRBD2 covers 7 bases. The CDR3 runs to 15 residues. V lost 4 bases to trimming and J lost 4 bases; unmatched junction nucleotides: 9. Germline V gives CDR1 SGDLS, CDR2 YYNGEE. This CDR3 reads CASSRSGTQADTQYF. The CDR3 DNA reads as TGTGCCAGCAGCCGAAGCGGGACCCAGGCAGATACGCAGTATTTT. The full variable domain, with the rest looked up from reference TRBV9 and TRBJ2-3, is DSGVTQTPKHLITATGQRVTLRCSPRSGDLSVYWYQQSLDQGLQFLIQYYNGEERAKGNILERFSAQQFPDLHSELNLSSLELGDSALYFCASSRSGTQADTQYFGPGTRLTVL.

The chain employs TRBV6-5 and TRBJ2-7, with 8 bases identical to TRBD1. Germline lookup yields CDR1 MNHEY and CDR2 SVGAGI. The CDR3 sequence is 15 residues long. V lost 0 bases to trimming and J lost 1 base; unmatched junction nucleotides: 2. CDR3 bases: TGTGCCAGCAGTTACTCTTGGACAGGGTCCTACGAGCAGTACTTC. It codes for CASSYSWTGSYEQYF.

The sample holds one count of this clone. This chain links TRBV5-1 with TRBJ2-2, with 7 bases fitting TRBD2. The CDR3 spans 16 residues. The germline CDR1 and CDR2 sequences are SGHRS and YFSETQ. V was clipped by 1 base and J by 4 bases; unmatched bases: 7. The CDR3 is CASSLRGEGTTGELFF. The CDR3 region has the DNA TGCGCCAGCAGCTTGCGCGGGGAGGGGACCACCGGGGAGCTGTTTTTT.

V and J are TRBV27 and TRBJ2-2; unclear D gene. V was shortened by 6 bases and J by 1 base, with 9 bases between the two germline ends. CDR1 is MNHEY, CDR2 SMNVEV, per germline (reference sequence). The CDR3 contains 14 residues. The CDR3 reads CASSRFWNTGELFF. CDR3 nucleotide sequence: TGTGCCAGCAGCAGGTTTTGGAACACCGGGGAGCTGTTTTTT.

The chain has TRBV6-2 or TRBV6-3 and TRBJ1-5; 10 bases agree with TRBD1. The CDR3 spans 19 residues. The J segment lost 5 bases and the V segment lost 2 bases, leaving 15 bases of the junction unmatched. Germline V gene sequence: CDR1 MNHEY, CDR2 SVGEGT. The CDR3 nucleotides are TGTGCCAGCAGTTACCTTAGGGACAGGGGTCTTACGGGGGATCAGCCCCAGCATTTT. Protein: CASSYLRDRGLTGDQPQHF.

The chain couples TRBV19 to TRBJ2-5, with 9 bases matching TRBD1. The CDR3 spans 13 residues. The V segment lost 7 bases and the J segment 6 bases; nucleotides outside the gene matches: 6. Germline V gene sequence: CDR1 LNHDA, CDR2 SQIVND (reference sequence). CDR3 amino acids: CASNTGGAKTQYF. The DNA for the CDR3 is TGTGCCAGTAACACAGGGGGCGCGAAGACCCAGTACTTC. The whole variable domain, remainder taken from reference TRBV19 and TRBJ2-5, is DGGITQSPKYLFRKEGQNVTLSCEQNLNHDAMYWYRQDPGQGLRLIYYSQIVNDFQKGDIAEGYSVSREKKESFPLTVTSAQKNPTAFYLCASNTGGAKTQYFGPGTRLLVL.

The chain has TRBV2 and TRBJ1-4, with 7 bases fitting TRBD1. Germline trimming cut 6 bases from V and 8 bases from J; bases unmatched to any gene: 15. The V gene's germline CDR1 is SNHLY and CDR2 FYNNEI. This CDR3 is built from 16 residues. The CDR3 is CASSRTGGLRAEKLFF. CDR3 sequence (DNA): TGTGCCAGCAGCCGGACAGGAGGGTTACGCGCAGAAAAACTGTTTTTT.

This chain links TRBV4-3 with TRBJ2-1; 7 bases map to TRBD2. After removal of 2 bases from V and 6 bases from J, the junction contained 7 bases not matched to a gene. In germline, CDR1 is LGHNA, CDR2 YSLEER. The CDR3 sequence is 15 residues long. CDR3 sequence (DNA): TGCGCCAGCAGCCAACAACTAGCGATCAGCAATGAGCAGTTCTTC. It specifies CASSQQLAISNEQFF.

This chain links TRBV5-1 with TRBJ2-5; 10 bases agree with TRBD2. The CDR3 covers 14 residues. The germline gives CDR1 SGHRS, CDR2 YFSETQ. V lost 3 bases and J lost 5; bases outside the gene matches: 4. The CDR3 loop reads CASSSGTSVETQYF. CDR3 in DNA: TGCGCCAGCAGCTCAGGGACTAGCGTGGAGACCCAGTACTTC.